A single sample is the source of the 6 T cell receptor beta chains below, sequenced in a study of tumor-infiltrating lymphocytes in glioblastoma multiforme. TCRB libraries came from RNA via three nested multiplex PCR rounds. TCRdb reprocessed the multiplex PCR reads with MiXCR, giving one entry per CDR3 protein. The table records 9,900 or so distinct CDR3 sequences, just over 65% of them present only once. Source material: brain tumor tissue. Receptors originate from a male donor with glioblastoma.

A remark on this clonotype: This CDR3 is missing its conserved last phenylalanine or tryptophan, likely due to a read error. The V call is TRBV11-2, the J call TRBJ2-1, with D possibly TRBD1 on 6 matching bases. CDR3 size: 13 residues. Germline assignment: CDR1 SGHAT and CDR2 FQNNGV. CDR3 in DNA: TGTGCCAGCAACTTAGATAGGGGGAGTGAGCAGTTCTTG. Amino acid sequence: CASNLDRGSEQFL.

Remarks on this clonotype: The conserved phenylalanine or tryptophan is not found at the CDR3 terminus, so this likely reflects a read error. CDR3 loop: CASSLEGTVTSYGQYL. The DNA for the CDR3 is TGTGCCAGCAGCTTAGAGGGGACAGTTACCTCCTACGGGCAGTACCTC. This rearrangement joins TRBV7-8 to TRBJ2-7, with 7 positions matching TRBD1. Germline V gene data show CDR1 as SGHVS and CDR2 as FQNEAQ. This CDR3 region has 16 residues.

About this clonotype: The germline gene is not matched at one end of the junction; a read error may be the cause. The chain has TRBV20-1 and TRBJ2-2; TRBD2 aligns across 7 bases. Germline assignment: CDR1 DFQATT and CDR2 SNEGSKA (reference sequence). The CDR3 loop spans 14 amino acids. CDR3 sequence (DNA): TGCAATGCTAGAAAAAGCGGGAACATCGGGGGGCTGTTTTTT. This codes for CNARKSGNIGGLFF.

V gene TRBV5-1 combines with J gene TRBJ2-2, with D unresolved. Germline V CDR1 and CDR2: SGHRS, YFSETQ. The CDR3 totals 15 residues. Trimming removed 4 bases at V and 6 bases at J, with 16 bases between. In DNA form, the CDR3 reads TGCGCCAGCAGCCTGTGGGCGGTGGACGCCGGGGAGCTGTTTTTT. As protein: CASSLWAVDAGELFF.

This clonotype was observed a handful of times. This CDR3 is CASSLVTRDNEQFF. The CDR3 nucleotides are TGTGCCAGCAGCTTAGTGACTAGGGACAATGAGCAGTTCTTC. The chain has TRBV5-4 and TRBJ2-1, with D maybe TRBD2 (6 bases). CDR1 and CDR2 (germline): SGHNT, YYREEE (reference sequence). V dropped 2 bases and J dropped 5 bases, with 11 bases sitting between them. This CDR3 has 14 residues.

This chain uses TRBV10-3 with TRBJ1-5; D gene uncertain. V lost 3 bases and J lost 4, with 7 bases in between. Germline-derived CDR1 and CDR2 are ENHRY and SYGVKD. This CDR3 is 13 amino acids long. The CDR3 DNA reads TGTGCCATCAGTGAAGGGCCGAATCAGCCCCAGCATTTT. Translating gives CAISEGPNQPQHF.